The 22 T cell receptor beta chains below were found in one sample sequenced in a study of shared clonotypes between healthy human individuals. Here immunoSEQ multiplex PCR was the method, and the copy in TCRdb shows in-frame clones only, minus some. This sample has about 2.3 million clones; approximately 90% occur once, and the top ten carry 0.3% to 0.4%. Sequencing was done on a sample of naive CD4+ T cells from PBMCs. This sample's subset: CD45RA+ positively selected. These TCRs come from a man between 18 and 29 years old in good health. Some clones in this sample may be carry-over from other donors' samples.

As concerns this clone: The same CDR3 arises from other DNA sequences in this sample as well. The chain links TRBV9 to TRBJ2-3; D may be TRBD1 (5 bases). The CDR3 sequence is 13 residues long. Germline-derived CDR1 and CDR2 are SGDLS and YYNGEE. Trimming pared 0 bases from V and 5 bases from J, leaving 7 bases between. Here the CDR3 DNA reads TGTGCCAGCAGCGTAGGGGGCGTAGATACGCAGTATTTT. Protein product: CASSVGGVDTQYF.

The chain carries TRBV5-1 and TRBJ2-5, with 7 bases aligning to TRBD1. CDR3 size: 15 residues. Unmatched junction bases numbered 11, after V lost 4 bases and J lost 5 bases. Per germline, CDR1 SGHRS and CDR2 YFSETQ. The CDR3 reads CASSLRQGVDETQYF. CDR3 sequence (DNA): TGCGCCAGCAGCCTGCGACAGGGTGTCGATGAGACCCAGTACTTC.

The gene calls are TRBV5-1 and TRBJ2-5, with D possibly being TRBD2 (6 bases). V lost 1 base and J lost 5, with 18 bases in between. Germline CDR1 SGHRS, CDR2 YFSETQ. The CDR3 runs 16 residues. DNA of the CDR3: TGCGCCAGCAGCTTGTGGACGAGGGACTCCGGGGAGACCCAGTACTTC. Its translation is CASSLWTRDSGETQYF.

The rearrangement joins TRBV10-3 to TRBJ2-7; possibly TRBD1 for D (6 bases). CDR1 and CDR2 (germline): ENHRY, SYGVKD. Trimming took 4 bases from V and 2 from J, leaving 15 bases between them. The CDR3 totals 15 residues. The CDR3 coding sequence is TGTGCCATCAGTGCCGGGACATCGCGGGCCTACGAGCAGTACTTC. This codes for CAISAGTSRAYEQYF.

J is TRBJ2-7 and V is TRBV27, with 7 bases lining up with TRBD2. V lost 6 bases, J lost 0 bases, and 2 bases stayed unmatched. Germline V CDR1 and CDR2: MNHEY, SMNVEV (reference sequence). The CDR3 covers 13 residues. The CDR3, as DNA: TGTGCCAGCAGAGCGGGGCCCTCCTACGAGCAGTACTTC. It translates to CASRAGPSYEQYF.

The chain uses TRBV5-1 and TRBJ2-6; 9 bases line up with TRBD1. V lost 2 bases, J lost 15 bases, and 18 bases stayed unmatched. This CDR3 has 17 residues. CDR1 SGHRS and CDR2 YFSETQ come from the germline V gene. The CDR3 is CASSFGVPGQGFVDLTF. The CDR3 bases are TGCGCCAGCAGCTTCGGCGTCCCGGGACAGGGATTTGTAGACCTGACTTTC.

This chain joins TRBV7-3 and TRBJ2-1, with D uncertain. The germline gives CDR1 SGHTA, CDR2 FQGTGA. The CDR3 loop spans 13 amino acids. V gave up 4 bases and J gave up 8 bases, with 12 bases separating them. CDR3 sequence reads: CASSSSYWDEQFF. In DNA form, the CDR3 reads TGTGCCAGCAGCTCCTCATACTGGGATGAGCAGTTCTTC.

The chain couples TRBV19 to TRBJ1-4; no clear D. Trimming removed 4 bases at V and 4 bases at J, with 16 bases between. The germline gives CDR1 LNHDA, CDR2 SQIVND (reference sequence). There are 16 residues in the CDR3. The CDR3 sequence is CASSRPEGSFNEKLFF. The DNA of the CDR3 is TGTGCCAGTAGTAGGCCAGAGGGATCCTTTAATGAAAAACTGTTTTTT.

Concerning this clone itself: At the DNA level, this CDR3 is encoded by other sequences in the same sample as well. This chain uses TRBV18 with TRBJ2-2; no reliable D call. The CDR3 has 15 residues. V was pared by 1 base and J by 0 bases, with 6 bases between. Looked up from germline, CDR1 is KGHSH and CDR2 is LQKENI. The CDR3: CASSPQGPNTGELFF. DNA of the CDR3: TGTGCCAGCTCACCACAGGGCCCGAACACCGGGGAGCTGTTTTTT.

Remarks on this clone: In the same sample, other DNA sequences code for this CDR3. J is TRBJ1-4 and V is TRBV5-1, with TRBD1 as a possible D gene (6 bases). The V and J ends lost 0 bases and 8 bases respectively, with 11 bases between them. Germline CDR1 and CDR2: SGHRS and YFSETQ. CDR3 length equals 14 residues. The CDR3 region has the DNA TGCGCCAGCAGCTTGGCAGGGGTCAACGAAAAACTGTTTTTT. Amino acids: CASSLAGVNEKLFF.

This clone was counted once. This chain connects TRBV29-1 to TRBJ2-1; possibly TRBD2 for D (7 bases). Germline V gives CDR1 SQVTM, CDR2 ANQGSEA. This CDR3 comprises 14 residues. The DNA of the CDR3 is TGCAGTACTTCCCGGGGGGCCGGTATGAATGAGCAGTTCTTC. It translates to CSTSRGAGMNEQFF.

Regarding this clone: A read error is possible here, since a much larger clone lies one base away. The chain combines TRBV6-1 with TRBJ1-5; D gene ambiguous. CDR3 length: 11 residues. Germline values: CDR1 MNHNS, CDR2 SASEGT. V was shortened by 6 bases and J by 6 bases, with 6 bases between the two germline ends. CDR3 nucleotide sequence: TGTGCCAGCAGGTTAGGTCAGCCCCAGCATTTT. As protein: CASRLGQPQHF.

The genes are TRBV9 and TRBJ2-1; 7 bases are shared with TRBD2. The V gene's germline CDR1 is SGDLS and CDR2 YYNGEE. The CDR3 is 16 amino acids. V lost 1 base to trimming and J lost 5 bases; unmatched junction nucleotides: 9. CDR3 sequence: CASSVSGGADNNEQFF. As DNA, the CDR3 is TGTGCCAGCAGCGTATCGGGAGGTGCGGATAACAATGAGCAGTTCTTC.

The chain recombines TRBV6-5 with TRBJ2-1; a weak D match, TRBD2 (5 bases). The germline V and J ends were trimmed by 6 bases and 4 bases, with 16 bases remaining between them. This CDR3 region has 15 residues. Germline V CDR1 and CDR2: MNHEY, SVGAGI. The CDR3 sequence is CASRGWGSEYNEQFF. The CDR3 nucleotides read TGTGCCAGCAGGGGGTGGGGTAGCGAGTACAATGAGCAGTTCTTC.

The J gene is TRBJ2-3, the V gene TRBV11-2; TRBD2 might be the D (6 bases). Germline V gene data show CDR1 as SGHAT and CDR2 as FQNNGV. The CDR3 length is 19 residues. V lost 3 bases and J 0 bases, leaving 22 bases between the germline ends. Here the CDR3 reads CASSFRHFIGGISTDTQYF. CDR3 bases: TGTGCCAGCAGCTTCCGGCACTTTATCGGAGGGATCAGCACAGATACGCAGTATTTT.

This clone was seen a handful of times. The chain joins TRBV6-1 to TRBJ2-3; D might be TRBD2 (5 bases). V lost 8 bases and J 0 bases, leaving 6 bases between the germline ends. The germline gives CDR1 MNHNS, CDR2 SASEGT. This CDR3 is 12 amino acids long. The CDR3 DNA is TGTGCCAGCTGCGGGAGCACAGATACGCAGTATTTT. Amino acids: CASCGSTDTQYF.

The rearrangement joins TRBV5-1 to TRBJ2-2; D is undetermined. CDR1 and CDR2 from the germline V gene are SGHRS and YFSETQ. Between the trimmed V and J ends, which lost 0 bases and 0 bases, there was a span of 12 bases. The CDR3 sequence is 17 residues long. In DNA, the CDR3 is TGCGCCAGCAGCTTGGCGGCAGGCGCATCGAACACCGGGGAGCTGTTTTTT. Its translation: CASSLAAGASNTGELFF.

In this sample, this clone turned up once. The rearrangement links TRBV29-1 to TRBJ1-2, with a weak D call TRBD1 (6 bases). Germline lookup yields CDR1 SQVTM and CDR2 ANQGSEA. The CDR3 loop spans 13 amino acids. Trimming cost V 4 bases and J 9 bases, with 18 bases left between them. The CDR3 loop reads CSVGGQPGGSYTF. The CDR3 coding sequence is TGCAGCGTTGGAGGACAGCCGGGCGGGAGCTACACCTTC.

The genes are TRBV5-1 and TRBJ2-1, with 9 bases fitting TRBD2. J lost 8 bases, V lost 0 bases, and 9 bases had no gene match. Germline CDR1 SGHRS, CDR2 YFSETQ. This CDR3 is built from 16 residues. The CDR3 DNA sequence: TGCGCCAGCAGCTTGGTTCGTAGCGGGAGTGATGATGAGCAGTTCTTC. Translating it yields CASSLVRSGSDDEQFF.

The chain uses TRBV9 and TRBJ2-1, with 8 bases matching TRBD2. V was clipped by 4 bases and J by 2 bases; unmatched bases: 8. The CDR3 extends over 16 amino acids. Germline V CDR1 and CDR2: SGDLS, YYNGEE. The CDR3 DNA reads TGTGCCAGCAGCCCCCAGCGGGAGCCCACCTACAATGAGCAGTTCTTC. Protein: CASSPQREPTYNEQFF.

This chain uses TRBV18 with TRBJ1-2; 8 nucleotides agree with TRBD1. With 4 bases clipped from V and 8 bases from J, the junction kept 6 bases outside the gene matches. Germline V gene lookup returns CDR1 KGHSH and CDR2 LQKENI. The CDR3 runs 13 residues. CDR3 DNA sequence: TGTGCCAGCTCACTAAAAGACAGGGGAGGCTACACCTTC. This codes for CASSLKDRGGYTF.

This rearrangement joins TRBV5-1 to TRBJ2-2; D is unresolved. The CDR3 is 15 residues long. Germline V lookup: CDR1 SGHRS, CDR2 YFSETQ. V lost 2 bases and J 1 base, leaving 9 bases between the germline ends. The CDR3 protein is CASSFFPRNTGELFF. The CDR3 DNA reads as TGCGCCAGCAGCTTTTTCCCGAGGAACACCGGGGAGCTGTTTTTT.